What follows are 22 T cell receptor beta chains derived from one specimen sequenced in a study of shared clonotypes between healthy human individuals. Sequencing used immunoSEQ multiplex PCR; TCRdb keeps in-frame clones, though not all of them. The table includes about 1.1 million clones, about 80% detected once. The sequencing input was memory CD4+ T cells from PBMCs. The sample's subset: CD45RA-negative fraction. Receptors were obtained from a man in his late teens or twenties in good health. Some clones in this sample may be carry-over from other donors' samples.

This sequence joins TRBV6-5 and TRBJ1-6; D not certain. Trimming removed 0 bases from V and 8 bases from J, with 11 bases in between. This CDR3 contains 15 residues. Germline V gene data show CDR1 as MNHEY and CDR2 as SVGAGI. The CDR3: CASSYSAQVDSPLHF. The CDR3 region has the DNA TGTGCCAGCAGTTACTCAGCCCAGGTGGATTCACCCCTCCACTTT.

The V gene is TRBV5-1, the J gene TRBJ2-2; weak D call: TRBD2 (5 bases). Germline V lookup: CDR1 SGHRS, CDR2 YFSETQ. The V end was cut by 4 bases, the J end by 4 bases, with 14 bases between. CDR3 length: 15 residues. CDR3 in amino acids: CASSQAVAPTGELFF. The CDR3 DNA is TGCGCCAGCAGCCAGGCAGTAGCGCCCACCGGGGAGCTGTTTTTT.

V is TRBV5-1 and J is TRBJ2-7; possible D gene TRBD1, 5 bases. The germline V gene encodes CDR1 SGHRS and CDR2 YFSETQ. The CDR3 spans 14 residues. V lost 4 bases and J lost 6, with 17 bases in between. For the CDR3, the DNA is TGCGCCAGCAGCCCGGAAGGGGTTCTGAGCGAGCAGTACTTC. This translates into CASSPEGVLSEQYF. Complete variable domain (other parts from reference TRBV5-1 and TRBJ2-7): KAGVTQTPRYLIKTRGQQVTLSCSPISGHRSVSWYQQTPGQGLQFLFEYFSETQRNKGNFPGRFSGRQFSNSRSEMNVSTLELGDSALYLCASSPEGVLSEQYFGPGTRLTVT.

V usage is TRBV29-1 and J usage is TRBJ1-2; D might be TRBD1 (6 bases). The CDR3 runs to 12 residues. Germline V gives CDR1 SQVTM, CDR2 ANQGSEA. The germline V and J ends were trimmed by 3 bases and 8 bases, with 13 bases remaining between them. The CDR3 region is CSVEGGAQGYTF. CDR3 nucleotide sequence: TGCAGCGTTGAGGGGGGGGCGCAGGGCTACACCTTC.

The chain recombines TRBV2 with TRBJ1-1; maybe TRBD1 (6 bases). Trimming stripped 4 bases from V and 7 bases from J, with 19 bases between. This CDR3 comprises 15 residues. Germline values: CDR1 SNHLY, CDR2 FYNNEI. DNA for the CDR3: TGTGCCAGCAGTGCTCAAGGGGGGACGGTCAGTGAAGCTTTCTTT. Translation: CASSAQGGTVSEAFF.

This clone was seen a handful of times. The V and J genes are TRBV28 and TRBJ2-2; 13 bases fit TRBD2. This CDR3 spans 16 amino acids. J was trimmed by 6 bases and V by 7 bases; bases with no gene match: 8. The germline V gene encodes CDR1 MDHEN and CDR2 SYDVKM. The CDR3 here is CASNPGLAGYAGELFF. The CDR3 nucleotides read TGTGCCAGCAATCCGGGACTAGCGGGGTATGCCGGGGAGCTGTTTTTT.

This clone came up once. The J gene is TRBJ2-5, the V gene TRBV7-8; D is uncertain. From germline, CDR1 is SGHVS and CDR2 FQNEAQ. This CDR3 has 16 amino acids. The V end lost 4 bases, the J end lost 1 base, and 16 bases lay between the germline ends. The CDR3 is CASSSTQLSAQETQYF. CDR3 in DNA: TGTGCCAGCAGCTCCACCCAATTGAGCGCCCAAGAGACCCAGTACTTC.

The V and J genes are TRBV14 and TRBJ1-1, with D possibly matching TRBD1 (6 bases). V lost 6 bases, J lost 4 bases, and 15 bases lay in between. The CDR3 is made up of 14 amino acids. The germline V gene encodes CDR1 SGHDN and CDR2 FVKESK. This CDR3 is CASSHRTDLTEAFF. CDR3 coding DNA: TGTGCCAGCAGTCACAGGACAGACCTCACTGAAGCTTTCTTT.

This clone has at least ten counts. The chain links TRBV30 to TRBJ1-5, with D unclear. The CDR3 totals 16 residues. From germline, CDR1 is GTSNPN and CDR2 SVGIG (reference sequence). V lost 0 bases, J lost 0 bases, and 12 bases lay in between. The CDR3 coding sequence is TGTGCCTGGAGTGTAGGGCAGGCCTATAGCAATCAGCCCCAGCATTTT. This sequence encodes CAWSVGQAYSNQPQHF.

The chain couples TRBV7-2 to TRBJ1-1, with a tentative D call TRBD1 (5 bases). There are 15 residues in the CDR3. Germline CDR1 reads SGHTA; CDR2 reads FQGNSA. V dropped 1 base and J dropped 4 bases, with 13 bases sitting between them. In nucleotides, the CDR3 is TGTGCCAGCAGCTTAGTGCAGGGAGCGAGCACTGAAGCTTTCTTT. Its translation is CASSLVQGASTEAFF.

This chain joins TRBV28 and TRBJ1-1; TRBD1 matches at 7 bases. The CDR3 length is 13 residues. Germline CDR1 MDHEN, CDR2 SYDVKM. Unmatched junction bases numbered 6, after V lost 3 bases and J lost 8 bases. DNA of the CDR3: TGTGCCAGCAGTTTCAAGGGGGCGGTAGAAGCTTTCTTT. It translates to CASSFKGAVEAFF.

The chain is built from TRBV5-1 and TRBJ2-3; perhaps TRBD1 as D (6 bases). Germline V lookup: CDR1 SGHRS, CDR2 YFSETQ. The CDR3 consists of 15 residues. V lost 2 bases, J lost 2 bases, and 12 bases lay in between. DNA for the CDR3: TGCGCCAGCAGCTTCCGGGACACCTTCACAGATACGCAGTATTTT. Translation: CASSFRDTFTDTQYF.

This clone has only one observation. This rearrangement joins TRBV14 to TRBJ2-1; 10 nucleotides line up with TRBD2. CDR3 length equals 13 residues. CDR1 and CDR2 (germline): SGHDN, FVKESK. V dropped 4 bases and J dropped 10; count of bases not matched to a gene: 4. The CDR3 loop reads CASSPLAGGEQFF. As DNA, the CDR3 is TGTGCCAGCAGCCCATTAGCGGGGGGCGAGCAGTTCTTC. Together with reference TRBV14 and TRBJ2-1, the CDR3 gives the full variable domain: EAGVTQFPSHSVIEKGQTVTLRCDPISGHDNLYWYRRVMGKEIKFLLHFVKESKQDESGMPNNRFLAERTGGTYSTLKVQPAELEDSGVYFCASSPLAGGEQFFGPGTRLTVL.

A word on this clone: This specimen includes other DNA sequences encoding the same CDR3. The V and J genes are TRBV20-1 and TRBJ1-2; D is unclear. CDR1 and CDR2 from the germline V gene are DFQATT and SNEGSKA (reference sequence). The V and J ends lost 3 bases and 0 bases respectively, with 2 bases between them. The CDR3 runs to 11 residues. The CDR3 loop reads CSASANYGYTF. The CDR3 region has the DNA TGCAGTGCTAGTGCTAACTATGGCTACACCTTC.

The rearrangement uses TRBV18 and TRBJ1-6; possible D gene TRBD1, 6 bases. V shed 5 bases and J shed 8 bases, with 13 bases lying between them. CDR3 length: 14 amino acids. The germline CDR1 and CDR2 sequences are KGHSH and LQKENI. CDR3 sequence reads: CASSATEGDSPLHF. As DNA, the CDR3 is TGTGCCAGCTCAGCTACTGAGGGGGATTCACCCCTCCACTTT.

The chain joins TRBV2 to TRBJ1-2; 7 bases map to TRBD1. The CDR3 runs to 15 residues. Germline CDR1 SNHLY, CDR2 FYNNEI. The V and J ends lost 6 bases and 0 bases, in that order; junction bases with no gene match: 7. In DNA, the CDR3 is TGTGCCAGCAGGGCGACAGGGAGGGCTAACTATGGCTACACCTTC. Its protein product is CASRATGRANYGYTF.

About this clone itself: Distinct nucleotide sequences in the sample also encode this CDR3. J is TRBJ2-1 and V is TRBV4-2; a weak D match, TRBD2 (5 bases). Trimming took off 0 bases at V and 5 bases at J, with 11 bases between the two ends. Germline-derived CDR1 and CDR2 are LGHNA and YNFKEQ. The CDR3 is 15 amino acids. The CDR3 is CASSQEGLADNEQFF. The CDR3 DNA reads as TGTGCCAGCAGCCAAGAAGGGCTAGCCGACAATGAGCAGTTCTTC.

This chain connects TRBV11-3 to TRBJ2-1; 7 bases are a match to TRBD2. V lost 5 bases to trimming and J lost 6 bases; unmatched junction nucleotides: 4. Germline loops: CDR1 SGHNT, CDR2 YENEEA. The CDR3 covers 13 residues. CDR3 region: CASSQPGGNEQFF. CDR3 DNA sequence: TGTGCCAGCAGCCAGCCGGGGGGCAATGAGCAGTTCTTC.

As concerns this clone: Other DNA sequences in the same sample also yield this CDR3. V gene TRBV5-1 combines with J gene TRBJ2-1, with a tentative D call TRBD2 (7 bases). This CDR3 has 15 residues. Germline CDR1 is SGHRS and CDR2 is YFSETQ. Trimming removed 4 bases from V and 1 base from J, with 12 bases in between. The DNA of the CDR3 is TGCGCCAGCAGCCTAGAGGGGGGGTCCTACAATGAGCAGTTCTTC. This encodes CASSLEGGSYNEQFF.

The V and J genes are TRBV5-6 and TRBJ1-1; D gene uncertain. The length of the CDR3 is 15 residues. Germline V lookup: CDR1 SGHDT, CDR2 YYEEEE. Trimming shortened V by 3 bases and J by 0 bases, and 12 bases separated the two germline ends. The CDR3 nucleotides are TGTGCCAGCAGCTCATCTCTGGGGATGAACACTGAAGCTTTCTTT. Its protein product is CASSSSLGMNTEAFF.

The chain carries TRBV7-2 and TRBJ2-3; no firm D call. V was cut by 3 bases and J by 4 bases, with 8 bases left in between. Germline assignment: CDR1 SGHTA and CDR2 FQGNSA. The CDR3 contains 13 residues. CDR3 amino acids: CASSFQMADTQYF. In DNA form, the CDR3 reads TGTGCCAGCAGCTTCCAGATGGCAGATACGCAGTATTTT.

V usage is TRBV7-6 and J usage is TRBJ1-1; TRBD1 is a possible D gene (5 bases). CDR1 and CDR2 from the germline V gene are SGHVS and FNYEAQ. The CDR3 extends over 14 amino acids. V dropped 5 bases and J dropped 3 bases, with 13 bases sitting between them. In nucleotides, the CDR3 is TGTGCCAGCAGCCAGGACATAGGCCACACTGAAGCTTTCTTT. Encoded protein: CASSQDIGHTEAFF.